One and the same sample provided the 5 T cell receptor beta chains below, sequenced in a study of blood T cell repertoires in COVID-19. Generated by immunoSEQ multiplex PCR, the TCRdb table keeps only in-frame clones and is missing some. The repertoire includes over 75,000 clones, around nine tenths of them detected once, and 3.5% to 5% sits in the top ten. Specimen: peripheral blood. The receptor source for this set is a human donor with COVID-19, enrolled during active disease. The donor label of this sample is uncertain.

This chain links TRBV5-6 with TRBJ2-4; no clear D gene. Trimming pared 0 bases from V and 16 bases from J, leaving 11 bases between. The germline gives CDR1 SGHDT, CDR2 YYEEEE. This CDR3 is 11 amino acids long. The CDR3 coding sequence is TGTGCCAGCAGCTTGGGTGTAGAAACTTACTTC. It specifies CASSLGVETYF.

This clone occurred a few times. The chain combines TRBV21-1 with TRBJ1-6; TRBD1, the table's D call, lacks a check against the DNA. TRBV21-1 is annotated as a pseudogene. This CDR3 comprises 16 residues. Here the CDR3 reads CASSKEGDREDSPLHF. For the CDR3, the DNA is TGTGCCAGCAGCAAAGAAGGGGACAGGGAAGATTCACCCCTCCACTTT.

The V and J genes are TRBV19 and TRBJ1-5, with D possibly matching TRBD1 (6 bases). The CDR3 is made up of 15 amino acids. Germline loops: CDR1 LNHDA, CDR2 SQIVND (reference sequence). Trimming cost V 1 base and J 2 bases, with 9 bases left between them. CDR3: CASSIARGRNQPQHF. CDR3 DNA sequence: TGTGCCAGTAGTATAGCCAGGGGACGCAATCAGCCCCAGCATTTT.

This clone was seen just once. The CDR3, as DNA: TGTGCCACCAGTGATCCCCCGGGACAGGGTACCGGGGAGCTGTTTTTT. Encoded protein: CATSDPPGQGTGELFF. This chain connects TRBV24-1 to TRBJ2-2; 9 bases map to TRBD1. Germline V gene data show CDR1 as KGHDR and CDR2 as SFDVKD. V was clipped by 3 bases and J by 5 bases; unmatched bases: 6. This CDR3 spans 16 amino acids.

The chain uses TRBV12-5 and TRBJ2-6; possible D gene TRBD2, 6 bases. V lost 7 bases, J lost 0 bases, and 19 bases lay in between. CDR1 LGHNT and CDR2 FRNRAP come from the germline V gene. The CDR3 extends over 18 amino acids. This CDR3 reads CASAPGSGTYSGANVLTF. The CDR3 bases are TGTGCTAGTGCGCCGGGTAGCGGTACCTACTCTGGGGCCAACGTCCTGACTTTC.